One sample yielded the 2 T cell receptor beta chains listed below, sequenced in a study of CD8+ T cells in alopecia areata. RNA extraction and reverse transcription yielded cDNA as sequencing template. Data came from immunoSEQ multiplex PCR; TCRdb stores just in-frame clones and leaves some out. The repertoire holds 190,000 or so clones, with roughly 64% as singletons. Treatment here: oral pan-JAK inhibitor, 5-10 mg twice daily. Sequencing was performed on CD8+ T cells sorted from blood, taken at week 24, from a patient treated with tofacitinib. Every receptor here comes from a human donor with alopecia areata.

The gene calls are TRBV18 and TRBJ2-7; D is undetermined. CDR1 is KGHSH and CDR2 is LQKENI in the germline V gene. V was clipped by 2 bases and J by 2 bases, with 7 bases between them. The CDR3 is 13 residues long. Here the CDR3 DNA reads TGTGCCAGCTCACCAGGGAAGACCTACGAGCAGTACTTC. Translated: CASSPGKTYEQYF.

This clone was counted once. This chain links TRBV30 with TRBJ2-2; 8 nucleotides line up with TRBD2. The CDR3 spans 14 residues. The trim removed 5 bases at V and 4 bases at J, leaving 6 bases unmatched. The germline V gene encodes CDR1 GTSNPN and CDR2 SVGIG (reference sequence). CDR3: CAWAPGTSTGELFF. CDR3 bases: TGTGCCTGGGCCCCAGGGACTAGCACCGGGGAGCTGTTTTTT.